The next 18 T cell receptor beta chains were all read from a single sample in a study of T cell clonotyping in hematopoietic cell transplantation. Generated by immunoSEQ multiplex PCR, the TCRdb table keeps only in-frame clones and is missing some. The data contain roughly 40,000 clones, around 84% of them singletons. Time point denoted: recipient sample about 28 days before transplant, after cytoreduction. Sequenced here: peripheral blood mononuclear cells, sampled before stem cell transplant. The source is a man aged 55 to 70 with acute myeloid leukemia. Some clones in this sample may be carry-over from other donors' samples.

DNA for the CDR3: TGTGCCAGCAGCCGCGGACAGGGCGGCACCGGGGAGCTGTTTTTT. This translates into CASSRGQGGTGELFF. V is TRBV14 and J is TRBJ2-2, with 8 bases aligning to TRBD1. This CDR3 has 15 amino acids. The J segment lost 4 bases and the V segment lost 4 bases, leaving 5 bases of the junction unmatched. Per the germline V gene, CDR1 is SGHDN and CDR2 is FVKESK.

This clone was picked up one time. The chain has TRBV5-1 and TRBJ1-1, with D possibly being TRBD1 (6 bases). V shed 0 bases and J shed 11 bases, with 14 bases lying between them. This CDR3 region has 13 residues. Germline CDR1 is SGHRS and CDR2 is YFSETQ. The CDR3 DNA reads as TGCGCCAGCAGCTTGGGTAGACAGGAGATCGCTTTCTTT. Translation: CASSLGRQEIAFF.

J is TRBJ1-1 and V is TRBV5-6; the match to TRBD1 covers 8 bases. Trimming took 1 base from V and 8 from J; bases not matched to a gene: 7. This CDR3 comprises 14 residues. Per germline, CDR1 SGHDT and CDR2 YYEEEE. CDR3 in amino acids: CASSLPQGAPEAFF. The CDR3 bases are TGTGCCAGCAGCTTGCCTCAGGGGGCCCCGGAAGCTTTCTTT.

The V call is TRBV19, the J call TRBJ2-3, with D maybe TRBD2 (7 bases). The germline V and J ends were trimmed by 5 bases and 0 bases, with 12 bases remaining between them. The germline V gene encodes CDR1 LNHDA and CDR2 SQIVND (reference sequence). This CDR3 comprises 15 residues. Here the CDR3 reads CASSLGGASTDTQYF. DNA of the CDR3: TGTGCCAGTAGTCTAGGGGGGGCGAGCACAGATACGCAGTATTTT.

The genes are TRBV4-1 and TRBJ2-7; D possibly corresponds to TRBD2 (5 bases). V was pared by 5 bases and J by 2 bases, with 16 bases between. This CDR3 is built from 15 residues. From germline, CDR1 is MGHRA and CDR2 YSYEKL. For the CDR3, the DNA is TGCGCCAGCAGCTCTACCCGCCGGGGTCCCTACGAGCAGTACTTC. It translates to CASSSTRRGPYEQYF.

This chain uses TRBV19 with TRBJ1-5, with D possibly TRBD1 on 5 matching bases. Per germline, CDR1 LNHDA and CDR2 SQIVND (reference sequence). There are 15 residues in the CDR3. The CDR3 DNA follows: TGTGCTACTTCTCCCGGGACCCTACTGGGCCAGCCCCAGCATTTT. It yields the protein CATSPGTLLGQPQHF.

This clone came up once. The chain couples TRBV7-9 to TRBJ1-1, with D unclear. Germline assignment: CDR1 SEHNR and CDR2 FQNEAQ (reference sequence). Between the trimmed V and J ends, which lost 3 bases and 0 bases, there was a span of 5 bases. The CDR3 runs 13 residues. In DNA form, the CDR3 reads TGTGCCAGCAGCTTTGAGCTGAACACTGAAGCTTTCTTT. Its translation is CASSFELNTEAFF.

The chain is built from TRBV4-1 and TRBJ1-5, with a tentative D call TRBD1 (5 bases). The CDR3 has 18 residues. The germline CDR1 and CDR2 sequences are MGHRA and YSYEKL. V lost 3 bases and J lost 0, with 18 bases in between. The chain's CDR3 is CASSQDPGPTDSNQPQHF. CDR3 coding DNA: TGCGCCAGCAGCCAGGATCCGGGACCGACCGATAGCAATCAGCCCCAGCATTTT.

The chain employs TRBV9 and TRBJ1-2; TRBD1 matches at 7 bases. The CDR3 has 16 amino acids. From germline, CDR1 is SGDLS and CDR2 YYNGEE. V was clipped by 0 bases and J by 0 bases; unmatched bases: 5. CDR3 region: CASSVAPGGTNYGYTF. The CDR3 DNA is TGTGCCAGCAGCGTAGCTCCAGGGGGAACTAACTATGGCTACACCTTC.

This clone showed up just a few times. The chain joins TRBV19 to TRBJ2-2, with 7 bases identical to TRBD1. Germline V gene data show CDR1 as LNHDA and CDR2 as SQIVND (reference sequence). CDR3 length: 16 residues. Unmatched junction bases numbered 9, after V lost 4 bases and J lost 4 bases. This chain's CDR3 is CASSSPWDSFTGELFF. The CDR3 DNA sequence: TGTGCCAGTAGTAGCCCATGGGACAGCTTCACCGGGGAGCTGTTTTTT.

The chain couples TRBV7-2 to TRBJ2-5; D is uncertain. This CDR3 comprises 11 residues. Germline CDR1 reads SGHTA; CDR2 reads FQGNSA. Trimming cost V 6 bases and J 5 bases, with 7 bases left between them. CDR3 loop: CASSAFETQYF. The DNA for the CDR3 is TGTGCCAGCAGTGCTTTTGAGACCCAGTACTTC.

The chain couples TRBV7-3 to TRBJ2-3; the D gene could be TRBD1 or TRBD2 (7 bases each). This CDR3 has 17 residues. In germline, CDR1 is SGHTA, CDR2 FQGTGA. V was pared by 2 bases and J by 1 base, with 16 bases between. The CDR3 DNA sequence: TGTGCCAGCAGCTTATCAGGGGGGGTCTATGGCACAGATACGCAGTATTTT. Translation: CASSLSGGVYGTDTQYF.

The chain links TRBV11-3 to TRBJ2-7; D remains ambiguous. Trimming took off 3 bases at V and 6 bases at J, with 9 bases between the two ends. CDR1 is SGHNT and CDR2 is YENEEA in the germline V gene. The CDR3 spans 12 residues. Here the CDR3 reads CASSLSPLEQYF. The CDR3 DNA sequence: TGTGCCAGCAGCTTGTCCCCCCTCGAGCAGTACTTC.

CDR3 nucleotides: TGTGCCAGCAGCGCCCGACTAGCGGGGGGCCCAAGAGATACGCAGTATTTT. Amino acids: CASSARLAGGPRDTQYF. The chain is built from TRBV9 and TRBJ2-3, with TRBD2 identical over 13 bases. J was trimmed by 5 bases and V by 3 bases; bases with no gene match: 9. The CDR3 length is 17 residues. Germline CDR1 and CDR2: SGDLS and YYNGEE.

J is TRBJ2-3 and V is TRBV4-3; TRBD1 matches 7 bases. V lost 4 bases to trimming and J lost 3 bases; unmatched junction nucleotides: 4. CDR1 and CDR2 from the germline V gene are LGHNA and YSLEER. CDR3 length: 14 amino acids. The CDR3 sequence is CASSPGQLTDTQYF. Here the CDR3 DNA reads TGCGCCAGCAGCCCGGGACAGTTAACAGATACGCAGTATTTT.

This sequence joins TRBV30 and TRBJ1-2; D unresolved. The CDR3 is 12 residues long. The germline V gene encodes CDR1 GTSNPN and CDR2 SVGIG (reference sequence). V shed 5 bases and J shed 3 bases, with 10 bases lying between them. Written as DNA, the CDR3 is TGTGCCTGGTCAACTAGGGACTATGGCTACACCTTC. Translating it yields CAWSTRDYGYTF.

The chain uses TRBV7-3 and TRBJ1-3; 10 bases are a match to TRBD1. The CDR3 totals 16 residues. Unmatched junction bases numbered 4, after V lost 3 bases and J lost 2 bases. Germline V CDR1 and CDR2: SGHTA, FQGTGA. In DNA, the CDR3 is TGTGCCAGCAGCTTGACAGGGGGCGACGCTGGAAACACCATATATTTT. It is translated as CASSLTGGDAGNTIYF.

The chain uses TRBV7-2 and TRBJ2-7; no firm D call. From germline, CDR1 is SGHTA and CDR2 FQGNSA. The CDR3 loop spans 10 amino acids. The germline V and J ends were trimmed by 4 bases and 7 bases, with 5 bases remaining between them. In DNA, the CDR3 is TGTGCCAGCAGCTCCCCTGAGCAGTACTTC. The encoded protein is CASSSPEQYF.